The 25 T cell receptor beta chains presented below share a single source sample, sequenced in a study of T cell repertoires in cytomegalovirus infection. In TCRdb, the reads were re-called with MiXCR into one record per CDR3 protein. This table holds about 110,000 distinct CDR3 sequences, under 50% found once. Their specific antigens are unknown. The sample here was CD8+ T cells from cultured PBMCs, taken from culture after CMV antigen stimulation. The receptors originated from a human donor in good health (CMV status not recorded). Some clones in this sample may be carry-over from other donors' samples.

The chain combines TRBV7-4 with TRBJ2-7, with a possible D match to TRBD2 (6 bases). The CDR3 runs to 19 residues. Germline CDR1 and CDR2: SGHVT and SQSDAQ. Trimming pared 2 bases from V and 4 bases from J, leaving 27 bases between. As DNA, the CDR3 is TGTGCCAGCAGCTTATGGGGGGTGGCTTTGCAGGGAAGAAGGTACGAGCAGTACTTC. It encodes CASSLWGVALQGRRYEQYF.

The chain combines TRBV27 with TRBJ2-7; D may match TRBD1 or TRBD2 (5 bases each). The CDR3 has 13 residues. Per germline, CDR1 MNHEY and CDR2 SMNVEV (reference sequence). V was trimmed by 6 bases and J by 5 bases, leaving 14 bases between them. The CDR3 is CASSTWGNHEQYF. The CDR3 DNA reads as TGTGCCAGCAGCACGTGGGGGAACCACGAGCAGTACTTC.

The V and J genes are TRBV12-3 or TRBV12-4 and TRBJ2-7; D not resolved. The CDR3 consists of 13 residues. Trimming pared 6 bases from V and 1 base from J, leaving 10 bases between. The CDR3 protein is CASSYGTSYEQYF. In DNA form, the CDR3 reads TGTGCCAGCAGCTACGGTACGTCCTACGAGCAGTACTTC.

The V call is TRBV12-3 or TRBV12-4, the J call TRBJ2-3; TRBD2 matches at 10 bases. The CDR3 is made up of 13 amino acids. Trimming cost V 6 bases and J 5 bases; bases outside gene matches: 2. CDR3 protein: CASRIAGGDTQYF. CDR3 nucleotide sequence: TGTGCCAGCAGGATAGCGGGGGGAGATACGCAGTATTTT.

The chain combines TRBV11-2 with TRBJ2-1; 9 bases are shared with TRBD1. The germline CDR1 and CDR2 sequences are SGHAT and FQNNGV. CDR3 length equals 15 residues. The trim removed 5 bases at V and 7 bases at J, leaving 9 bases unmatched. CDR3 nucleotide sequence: TGTGCCAGCAGCCCGGGACAGGGCTCTAGGAATGAGCAGTTCTTC. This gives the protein CASSPGQGSRNEQFF.

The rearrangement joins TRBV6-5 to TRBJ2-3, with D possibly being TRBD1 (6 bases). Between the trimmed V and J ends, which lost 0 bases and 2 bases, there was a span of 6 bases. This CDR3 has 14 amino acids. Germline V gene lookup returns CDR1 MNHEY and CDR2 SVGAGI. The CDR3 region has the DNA TGTGCCAGCAGTTACTCGGGGGCCACAGATACGCAGTATTTT. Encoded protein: CASSYSGATDTQYF.

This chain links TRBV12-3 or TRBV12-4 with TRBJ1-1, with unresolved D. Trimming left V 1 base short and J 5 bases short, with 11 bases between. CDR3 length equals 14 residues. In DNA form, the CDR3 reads TGTGCCAGCAGTTTAGGCGGCGAGCTAACTGAAGCTTTCTTT. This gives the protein CASSLGGELTEAFF.

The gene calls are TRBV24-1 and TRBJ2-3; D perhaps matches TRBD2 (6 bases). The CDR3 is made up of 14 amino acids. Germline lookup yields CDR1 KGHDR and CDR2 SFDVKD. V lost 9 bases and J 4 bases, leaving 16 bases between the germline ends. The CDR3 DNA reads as TGTGCCACCGAGGGGACGGGGGAACCAGATACGCAGTATTTT. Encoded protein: CATEGTGEPDTQYF.

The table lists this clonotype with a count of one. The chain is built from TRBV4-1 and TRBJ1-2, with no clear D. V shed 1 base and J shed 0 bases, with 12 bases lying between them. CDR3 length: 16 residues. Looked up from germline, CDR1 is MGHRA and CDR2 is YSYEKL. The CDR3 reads CASSQVLGRPNYGYTF. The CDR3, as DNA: TGCGCCAGCAGCCAAGTGTTAGGCAGGCCTAACTATGGCTACACCTTC.

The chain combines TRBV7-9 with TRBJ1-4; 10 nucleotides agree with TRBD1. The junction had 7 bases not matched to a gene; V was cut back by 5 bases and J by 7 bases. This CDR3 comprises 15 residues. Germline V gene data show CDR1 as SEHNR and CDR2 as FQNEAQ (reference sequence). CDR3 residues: CASSLSGQGSEKLFF. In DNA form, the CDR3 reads TGTGCCAGCAGCCTATCGGGACAGGGGAGTGAAAAACTGTTTTTT.

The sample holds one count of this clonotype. The CDR3 DNA follows: TGTGCCATCAGTGACTCAGGAATCGGCAATCAGCCCCAGCATTTT. Its protein is CAISDSGIGNQPQHF. The chain uses TRBV10-3 and TRBJ1-5; D is unclear. The germline V gene encodes CDR1 ENHRY and CDR2 SYGVKD. The CDR3 runs 15 residues. The V gene lost 3 bases and the J gene lost 2 bases, with 11 bases spanning the gap.

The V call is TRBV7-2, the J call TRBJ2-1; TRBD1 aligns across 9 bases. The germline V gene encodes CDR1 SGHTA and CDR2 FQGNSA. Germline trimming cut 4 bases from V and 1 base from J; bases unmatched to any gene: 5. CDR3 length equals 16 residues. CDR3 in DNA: TGTGCCAGCAGCTCAGAGGACAGGGGTTCCTACAATGAGCAGTTCTTC. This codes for CASSSEDRGSYNEQFF.

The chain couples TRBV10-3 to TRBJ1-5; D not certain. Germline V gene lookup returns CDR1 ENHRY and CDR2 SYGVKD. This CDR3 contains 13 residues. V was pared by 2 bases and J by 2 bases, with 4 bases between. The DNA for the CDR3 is TGTGCCATCAGTGAGGAAGGCAATCAGCCCCAGCATTTT. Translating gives CAISEEGNQPQHF.

The CDR3 DNA is TGCGCCAGCAGCCAGCAAGGCAGGACTAGCGGGGGGAACCAAGAGACCCAGTACTTC. This codes for CASSQQGRTSGGNQETQYF. J is TRBJ2-5 and V is TRBV4-1; 14 nucleotides align to TRBD2. In germline, CDR1 is MGHRA, CDR2 YSYEKL. V was clipped by 3 bases and J by 0 bases; unmatched bases: 9. This CDR3 region has 19 residues.

CDR3 in DNA: TGTGCCAGCAGCTTACTGGACTCTATCGGGCCTGGCTACACCTTC. Translation: CASSLLDSIGPGYTF. The chain couples TRBV7-6 to TRBJ1-2; D is uncertain. CDR3 size: 15 residues. The germline V gene has CDR1 SGHVS and CDR2 FNYEAQ. The V and J ends lost 2 bases and 7 bases respectively, with 17 bases between them.

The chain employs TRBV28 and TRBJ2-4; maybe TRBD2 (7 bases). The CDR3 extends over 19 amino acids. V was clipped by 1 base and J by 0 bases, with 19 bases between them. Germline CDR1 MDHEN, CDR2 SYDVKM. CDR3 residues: CASSLFRDRGGGAKNIQYF. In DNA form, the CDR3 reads TGTGCCAGCAGTTTATTCCGGGACCGAGGGGGGGGAGCCAAAAACATTCAGTACTTC.

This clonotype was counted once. CDR3 DNA sequence: TGTGCCAGCAGCTTTTGGGACACACACACAGATACGCAGTATTTT. Translation: CASSFWDTHTDTQYF. The chain employs TRBV7-2 and TRBJ2-3; D might be TRBD1 (6 bases). Germline CDR1 SGHTA, CDR2 FQGNSA. This CDR3 has 15 residues. V gave up 3 bases and J gave up 2 bases, with 12 bases separating them.

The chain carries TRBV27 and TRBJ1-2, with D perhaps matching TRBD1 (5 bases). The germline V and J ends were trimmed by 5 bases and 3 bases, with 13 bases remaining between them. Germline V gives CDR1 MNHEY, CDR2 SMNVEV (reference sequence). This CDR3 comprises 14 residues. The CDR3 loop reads CASSPGRGHYGYTF. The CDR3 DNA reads TGTGCCAGCAGTCCGGGACGGGGACACTATGGCTACACCTTC.

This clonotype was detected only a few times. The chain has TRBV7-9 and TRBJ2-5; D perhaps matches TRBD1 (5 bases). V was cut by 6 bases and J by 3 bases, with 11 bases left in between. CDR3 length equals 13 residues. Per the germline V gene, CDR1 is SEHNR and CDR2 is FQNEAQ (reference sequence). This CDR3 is CASRPTEKETQYF. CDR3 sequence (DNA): TGTGCCAGCAGACCGACAGAAAAAGAGACCCAGTACTTC.

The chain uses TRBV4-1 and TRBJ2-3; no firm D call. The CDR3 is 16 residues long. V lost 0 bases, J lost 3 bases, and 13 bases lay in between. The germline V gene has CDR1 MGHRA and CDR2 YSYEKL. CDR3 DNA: TGCGCCAGCAGCCAAGATACAGCGCTGGGGACAGATACGCAGTATTTT. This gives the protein CASSQDTALGTDTQYF.

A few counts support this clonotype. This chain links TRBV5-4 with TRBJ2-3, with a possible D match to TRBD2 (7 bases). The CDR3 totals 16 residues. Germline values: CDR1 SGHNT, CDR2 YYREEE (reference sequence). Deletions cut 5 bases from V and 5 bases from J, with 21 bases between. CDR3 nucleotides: TGTGCCAGCAGGTCACTTGGAGGGGGGGCAAAAGATACGCAGTATTTT. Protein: CASRSLGGGAKDTQYF.

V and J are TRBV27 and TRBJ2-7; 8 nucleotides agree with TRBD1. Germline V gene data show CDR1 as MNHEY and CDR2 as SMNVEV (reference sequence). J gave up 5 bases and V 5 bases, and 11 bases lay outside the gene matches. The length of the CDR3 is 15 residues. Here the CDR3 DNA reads TGTGCCAGCAGTCCGCCTGGGACAGGTACCAACGAGCAGTACTTC. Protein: CASSPPGTGTNEQYF.

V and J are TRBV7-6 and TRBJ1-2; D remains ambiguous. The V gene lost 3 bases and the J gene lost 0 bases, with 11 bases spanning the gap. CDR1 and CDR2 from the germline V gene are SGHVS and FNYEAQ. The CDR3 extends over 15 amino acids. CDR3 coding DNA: TGTGCCAGCAGCTTCCTCTGGCGGGCTAACTATGGCTACACCTTC. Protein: CASSFLWRANYGYTF.

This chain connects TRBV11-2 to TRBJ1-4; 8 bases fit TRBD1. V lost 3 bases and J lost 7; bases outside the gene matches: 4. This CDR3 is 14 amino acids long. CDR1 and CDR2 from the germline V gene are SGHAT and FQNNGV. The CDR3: CASSFSGGSEKLFF. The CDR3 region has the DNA TGTGCCAGCAGCTTTTCAGGGGGCAGTGAAAAACTGTTTTTT.

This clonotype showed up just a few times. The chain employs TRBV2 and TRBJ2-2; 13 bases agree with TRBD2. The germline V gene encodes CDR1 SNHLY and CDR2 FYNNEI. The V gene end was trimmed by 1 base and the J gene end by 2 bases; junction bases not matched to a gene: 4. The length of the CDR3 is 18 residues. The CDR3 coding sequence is TGTGCCAGCAGTGAAGAACTAGCGGGGGGGCATAACACCGGGGAGCTGTTTTTT. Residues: CASSEELAGGHNTGELFF.